The entry that follows covers one T cell receptor beta chain sequence. Enrolled through a virtual design, the participants were between about 18 and 100 years of age and came from under 25 US areas. The length of the CDR3 is 16 residues. Trimming removed 0 bases from V and 2 bases from J, with 13 bases in between. Germline V lookup: CDR1 SGHDT, CDR2 YYEEEE. Sequenced by immunoSEQ multiplex PCR; TCRdb stores in-frame clones only, minus some. The sample contains nearly 200,000 clones, about 86% of which appear only once. The data were obtained in a study of blood T cell repertoires in COVID-19. Material for sequencing was PBMCs or T cells enriched from blood (not recorded which). J is TRBJ2-3 and V is TRBV5-6, with a weak D call TRBD2 (5 bases). The clonotype comes from a man between 35 and 55 years old who had recovered from COVID-19. The CDR3 here is CASSLVARTHTDTQYF. The CDR3, as DNA: TGTGCCAGCAGCTTGGTAGCTCGGACTCACACAGATACGCAGTATTTT.